The T cell receptor (beta chain) described here comes from a study of T-cell memory formation after mild COVID-19. Study-level findings and limits: Contracting CD4+ clones were located mainly in CM and EM, and CD8+ clones in EMRA. Within pre-infection memory, some responding clones were found, suggesting cross-reactive memory joined.

The CDR3 has 14 residues. Germline V gives CDR1 SGDLS, CDR2 YYNGEE. The V and J ends lost 4 bases and 5 bases respectively, with 12 bases between them. TCRdb reprocessed the 5' RACE reads via MiXCR and lists one record per CDR3 protein. Here the sample spans around 200,000 distinct CDR3 sequences, around 20% being singletons. On this clonotype: The antigen remains undetermined.

The source of this sequence is a man aged 18-30 years who had mild COVID-19 (a few samples of this study predate the infection). Cell type and time point are not known. Sequencing was done on a sample of PBMCs or a T cell subset sorted from them (not recorded which). The rearrangement links TRBV9 to TRBJ1-4; D might be TRBD1 (5 bases). This CDR3 is CASSRGESNEKLFF. The CDR3, as DNA: TGTGCCAGCAGCCGAGGGGAATCCAATGAAAAACTGTTTTTT.